These 26 T cell receptor beta chains share one sample of origin, sequenced in a study of blood T cells in healthy people across ages (dated by TCRdb to between 2014 and 2017). Library creation used 5' RACE. Sequencer: Illumina HiSeq 2500. A second PCR of about 6 to 11 cycles was performed with a sample-barcoded 5' primer and a J-beta primer mix. The raw public data were reprocessed by TCRdb itself: fastp quality trimming at Q25, MiXCR clonotype calling, in-frame beta chains only. Each entry is one CDR3 protein sequence, shown with its most common DNA and genes. The sample table lists approximately 580,000 distinct CDR3 sequences, under 30% of them with a count of one. Around 10% of the sample is in the top ten clones. The data also belong to a second study, concerning T cells of mothers and their children.

Sequencing used blood. The receptors here all came from a boy between 10 and 17 years old in good health.

The rearrangement joins TRBV28 to TRBJ2-1; D not certain. There are 15 residues in the CDR3. The V and J ends lost 4 bases and 4 bases respectively, with 14 bases between them. From germline, CDR1 is MDHEN and CDR2 SYDVKM. CDR3 amino acids: CASSSTGPLYNEQFF. The CDR3 DNA reads TGTGCCAGCAGTTCCACCGGGCCCCTTTACAATGAGCAGTTCTTC.

The V call is TRBV7-9, the J call TRBJ2-3, with D perhaps TRBD1 (6 bases). The V and J ends lost 8 bases and 7 bases respectively, with 19 bases between them. CDR1 and CDR2 from the germline V gene are SEHNR and FQNEAQ (reference sequence). CDR3 length: 14 amino acids. CDR3 residues: CASQPRDTKYTQYF. CDR3 sequence (DNA): TGTGCCAGCCAGCCCCGGGACACCAAATATACGCAGTATTTT.

The V and J genes are TRBV20-1 and TRBJ2-1, with TRBD2 matching over 7 bases. CDR1 and CDR2 from the germline V gene are DFQATT and SNEGSKA (reference sequence). The V and J ends lost 3 bases and 6 bases, in that order; junction bases with no gene match: 5. The CDR3 length is 13 residues. CDR3 residues: CSARREIGNEQFF. CDR3 DNA: TGCAGTGCTAGGCGGGAGATAGGCAATGAGCAGTTCTTC.

The rearrangement uses TRBV6-6 and TRBJ1-3; D not certain. Germline V gives CDR1 MNHNY, CDR2 SVGAGI (reference sequence). Trimming pared 5 bases from V and 0 bases from J, leaving 8 bases between. This CDR3 contains 14 residues. As DNA, the CDR3 is TGTGCCAGCAGTAACCCGAGCTCTGGAAACACCATATATTTT. Protein: CASSNPSSGNTIYF.

This clonotype was seen more than once but under ten times. The chain is built from TRBV28 and TRBJ2-1; D tentatively fits TRBD1 or TRBD2 (6 bases each). V was pared by 6 bases and J by 8 bases, with 17 bases between. Germline CDR1 and CDR2: MDHEN and SYDVKM. The length of the CDR3 is 14 residues. The CDR3 DNA sequence: TGTGCCAGCAGCCGGACTACAGGGTACGATGAGCAGTTCTTC. Its protein product is CASSRTTGYDEQFF.

This clonotype was seen a handful of times. CDR3 sequence (DNA): TGTGCCAGCAGCCTCGCGAGACAGTCGTCTTATCGGGCCAACGTCCTGACTTTC. It encodes CASSLARQSSYRANVLTF. This chain joins TRBV7-9 and TRBJ2-6; D is perhaps TRBD1 (5 bases). The CDR3 has 18 residues. V lost 5 bases to trimming and J lost 5 bases, with 22 bases between them. Germline CDR1 reads SEHNR; CDR2 reads FQNEAQ (reference sequence). Supplemented by reference TRBV7-9 and TRBJ2-6, the full variable domain reads DTGVSQNPRHKITKRGQNVTFRCDPISEHNRLYWYRQTLGQGPEFLTYFQNEAQLEKSRLLSDRFSAERPKGSFSTLEIQRTEQGDSAMYLCASSLARQSSYRANVLTFGAGSRLTVL.

This clonotype came up a few times. The chain has TRBV6-6 and TRBJ2-1, with a weak D call TRBD1 (6 bases). CDR3 length equals 15 residues. The germline gives CDR1 MNHNY, CDR2 SVGAGI (reference sequence). V lost 6 bases to trimming and J lost 3 bases, with 15 bases between them. The CDR3 here is CASSPARGDYNEQFF. The CDR3 nucleotides read TGTGCCAGCAGCCCGGCCAGGGGTGACTACAATGAGCAGTTCTTC.

This chain connects TRBV28 to TRBJ2-5, with a tentative D call TRBD1 (5 bases). V lost 3 bases and J 0 bases, leaving 11 bases between the germline ends. This CDR3 has 15 residues. The V gene's germline CDR1 is MDHEN and CDR2 SYDVKM. The CDR3, as DNA: TGTGCCAGCAGTTTCAGGGCAAGGTACCAAGAGACCCAGTACTTC. Translation: CASSFRARYQETQYF.

This clonotype is a singleton in its sample. The CDR3 carries no conserved terminal phenylalanine or tryptophan, so it likely arises from a read error. This sequence joins TRBV6-5 and TRBJ2-5; D gene unclear. Trimming took off 6 bases at V and 1 base at J, with 12 bases between the two ends. Per the germline V gene, CDR1 is MNHEY and CDR2 is SVGAGI. This CDR3 has 14 residues. CDR3 DNA sequence: TGTGCCAGCAGCCCTGACGGACCCCAAGAGACCCAGTACCTC. It specifies CASSPDGPQETQYL.

This chain uses TRBV29-1 with TRBJ2-3, with D uncertain. This CDR3 region has 15 residues. Looked up from germline, CDR1 is SQVTM and CDR2 is ANQGSEA. The germline V and J ends were trimmed by 1 base and 0 bases, with 11 bases remaining between them. CDR3 nucleotides: TGCAGCGTTGAAGGTGGCAAGCCCAGCACAGATACGCAGTATTTT. It encodes CSVEGGKPSTDTQYF.

This clonotype was counted between two and nine times. J is TRBJ1-2 and V is TRBV4-1, with D possibly TRBD1 on 5 matching bases. V was cut by 1 base and J by 1 base, with 16 bases left in between. The CDR3 contains 17 residues. Germline V lookup: CDR1 MGHRA, CDR2 YSYEKL. The CDR3 loop is CASSQGDPEDYNYGYTF. CDR3 DNA: TGCGCCAGCAGCCAAGGGGACCCAGAAGACTATAACTATGGCTACACCTTC.

The J gene is TRBJ2-5, the V gene TRBV29-1, with unresolved D. Judging by the DNA end, TRBJ2-1 fits better; the J call may be wrong. Germline assignment: CDR1 SQVTM and CDR2 ANQGSEA. The CDR3 extends over 13 amino acids. The CDR3 sequence: CSVEDGTYNEQFF. CDR3 nucleotide sequence: TGCAGCGTTGAAGATGGGACCTACAATGAGCAGTTCTTC.

The CDR3 region is CASSKGLAGDFNEQFF. As DNA, the CDR3 is TGTGCCAGCTCAAAGGGACTAGCGGGAGATTTTAATGAGCAGTTCTTC. The chain combines TRBV18 with TRBJ2-1; TRBD2 matches 14 bases. With V trimmed by 5 bases and J by 7 bases, 7 bases remained unmatched. This CDR3 is built from 16 residues. Per the germline V gene, CDR1 is KGHSH and CDR2 is LQKENI.

There are a few counts of this clonotype. The chain joins TRBV5-4 to TRBJ2-3; D is undetermined. Germline CDR1 and CDR2: SGHNT and YYREEE (reference sequence). V lost 7 bases and J lost 3, with 24 bases in between. The CDR3 is made up of 17 amino acids. DNA of the CDR3: TGTGCCAGCGCGGCCCGCACTGGCGGATTAGGTACAGATACGCAGTATTTT. This gives the protein CASAARTGGLGTDTQYF.

Only a few counts were recorded for this clonotype. This chain links TRBV6-6 with TRBJ1-1, with 7 bases fitting TRBD1. The V segment lost 7 bases and the J segment 4 bases; nucleotides outside the gene matches: 9. Germline lookup yields CDR1 MNHNY and CDR2 SVGAGI (reference sequence). The CDR3 loop spans 14 amino acids. The CDR3 DNA follows: TGTGCCAGCACCTCAGACAGGGAAGGCACTGAAGCTTTCTTT. This codes for CASTSDREGTEAFF.

This clonotype was recorded a few times. The V and J genes are TRBV4-1 and TRBJ1-2; D ambiguous. The CDR3 has 18 residues. Trimming shortened V by 1 base and J by 2 bases, and 20 bases separated the two germline ends. Per the germline V gene, CDR1 is MGHRA and CDR2 is YSYEKL. The CDR3 DNA sequence: TGCGCCAGCAGCCAAGGCCGTGGTTGGGTAGAGTTCAACTATGGCTACACCTTC. Translation: CASSQGRGWVEFNYGYTF.

This chain links TRBV28 with TRBJ2-3, with 7 bases identical to TRBD2. In germline, CDR1 is MDHEN, CDR2 SYDVKM. With V trimmed by 6 bases and J by 2 bases, 2 bases remained unmatched. This CDR3 comprises 13 residues. This CDR3 reads CASSGRTTDTQYF. CDR3 in DNA: TGTGCCAGCAGCGGGAGGACCACAGATACGCAGTATTTT. The entire variable domain, with the rest obtained from reference TRBV28 and TRBJ2-3, is as follows: DVKVTQSSRYLVKRTGEKVFLECVQDMDHENMFWYRQDPGLGLRLIYFSYDVKMKEKGDIPEGYSVSREKKERFSLILESASTNQTSMYLCASSGRTTDTQYFGPGTRLTVL.

This clonotype was found a few times. V and J are TRBV25-1 and TRBJ2-6; maybe TRBD2 (5 bases). Germline lookup yields CDR1 MGHDK and CDR2 SYGVNS. CDR3 length equals 15 residues. V dropped 1 base and J dropped 2 bases, with 6 bases sitting between them. This CDR3 is CASSESGAGANVLTF. The CDR3, as DNA: TGTGCCAGCAGTGAATCCGGGGCTGGGGCCAACGTCCTGACTTTC. Together with reference TRBV25-1 and TRBJ2-6, the CDR3 gives the full variable domain: EADIYQTPRYLVIGTGKKITLECSQTMGHDKMYWYQQDPGMELHLIHYSYGVNSTEKGDLSSESTVSRIRTEHFPLTLESARPSHTSQYLCASSESGAGANVLTFGAGSRLTVL.

The CDR3 reads CASRDRAGIYNEQFF. In DNA, the CDR3 is TGCGCCAGCAGGGACAGGGCTGGAATATACAATGAGCAGTTCTTC. The rearrangement links TRBV10-1 to TRBJ2-5; 8 bases are a match to TRBD1. TRBJ2-1 explains the end of the DNA better; the J call may be wrong. The CDR3 loop spans 15 amino acids. Germline V lookup: CDR1 WNHNN, CDR2 SYGVQD (reference sequence).

This clonotype was recorded a few times. V gene TRBV12-3 or TRBV12-4 combines with J gene TRBJ2-1, with 10 bases lining up with TRBD2. This CDR3 is built from 19 residues. J gave up 0 bases and V 7 bases, and 15 bases lay outside the gene matches. The CDR3 DNA reads TGTGCCAGCACGTCAACGACTAGCGGGCCATGGAGCTCCTACAATGAGCAGTTCTTC. As protein: CASTSTTSGPWSSYNEQFF.

V gene TRBV9 combines with J gene TRBJ1-3; D may be TRBD1 (5 bases). Trimming removed 0 bases from V and 0 bases from J, with 7 bases in between. The CDR3 loop spans 15 amino acids. Per the germline V gene, CDR1 is SGDLS and CDR2 is YYNGEE. CDR3 sequence (DNA): TGTGCCAGCAGCGTAGGGGGGATCTCTGGAAACACCATATATTTT. This sequence encodes CASSVGGISGNTIYF.

This clonotype was picked up many times. The chain has TRBV5-1 and TRBJ2-5; 8 nucleotides agree with TRBD1. V dropped 4 bases and J dropped 5; count of bases not matched to a gene: 10. This CDR3 region has 15 residues. The germline V gene has CDR1 SGHRS and CDR2 YFSETQ. CDR3 DNA: TGCGCCAGCAGCCTAACAGGGGGGCTCGGCGAGACCCAGTACTTC. It translates to CASSLTGGLGETQYF.

This clonotype was recorded many times. The rearrangement joins TRBV5-1 to TRBJ2-3; TRBD2 agrees at 11 bases. The CDR3 runs to 16 residues. In germline, CDR1 is SGHRS, CDR2 YFSETQ. V trimming: 0 bases; J trimming: 0 bases; junction bases outside the gene matches: 0. The CDR3 coding sequence is TGCGCCAGCAGCTTGGGGACTAGCGGGAGCACAGATACGCAGTATTTT. Protein product: CASSLGTSGSTDTQYF. The whole variable domain, remainder taken from reference TRBV5-1 and TRBJ2-3, is KAGVTQTPRYLIKTRGQQVTLSCSPISGHRSVSWYQQTPGQGLQFLFEYFSETQRNKGNFPGRFSGRQFSNSRSEMNVSTLELGDSALYLCASSLGTSGSTDTQYFGPGTRLTVL.

V is TRBV6-5 and J is TRBJ2-3; D is unclear. CDR3 size: 16 residues. Germline CDR1 is MNHEY and CDR2 is SVGAGI. Deletions cut 2 bases from V and 0 bases from J, with 12 bases between. The CDR3 DNA follows: TGTGCCAGCAGTTACGCCGGACGTACTAGCACAGATACGCAGTATTTT. Translated: CASSYAGRTSTDTQYF.

CDR3 sequence reads: CASSFPGSMVETQYF. The CDR3 DNA sequence: TGTGCCAGCAGCTTTCCAGGGTCGATGGTAGAGACCCAGTACTTC. The chain combines TRBV7-2 with TRBJ2-5; the D gene is possibly TRBD1 (5 bases). Germline CDR1 SGHTA, CDR2 FQGNSA. V was shortened by 3 bases and J by 4 bases, with 15 bases between the two germline ends. CDR3 size: 15 residues. The whole variable domain, remainder taken from reference TRBV7-2 and TRBJ2-5, is GAGVSQSPSNKVTEKGKDVELRCDPISGHTALYWYRQSLGQGLEFLIYFQGNSAPDKSGLPSDRFSAERTGGSVSTLTIQRTQQEDSAVYLCASSFPGSMVETQYFGPGTRLLVL.

The chain combines TRBV5-5 with TRBJ2-2; 9 bases line up with TRBD1. CDR1 and CDR2 (germline): SGHKS, YYEKEE (reference sequence). Trimming took 4 bases from V and 6 from J; bases not matched to a gene: 10. The CDR3 has 16 amino acids. CDR3 DNA sequence: TGTGCCAGCAGCCAACCAGGGACAGGGTTGGCCGGGGAGCTGTTTTTT. It is translated as CASSQPGTGLAGELFF.